A selection of T cell receptor beta chains follows, all from one sample in a study of cytotoxic CD8 clonotypes in ibrutinib-treated CLL. Profiling relied on immunoSEQ multiplex PCR, and the TCRdb table lists in-frame clones only, not all of them. The sample has about 57,000 clones; approximately 60% are singletons. This specimen was PBMCs, taken after 24 months of ibrutinib treatment. The receptor set was obtained from a human donor with chronic lymphocytic leukemia. The CDR3 runs from the conserved cysteine through the conserved F or W. Each record gives: V gene, clone size, D gene, J gene, CDR3 length, CDR3 DNA, CDR3 protein. D genes are given only for firm matches. Size tells how often a clone was seen (once, few, many) or the class of an expanded clone, and some rows leave it out.

TRBV28,-,-,TRBJ2-5,14,TGTGCCAGCAGTTTAATTTTTTCCCACGAGACCCAGTACTTC,CASSLIFSHETQYF
TRBV10-2,-,-,TRBJ2-3,14,TGCGCCAGCAGTGAGGCTGCCCCCACCGATACGCAGTATTTT,CASSEAAPTDTQYF
TRBV7-8,-,TRBD2,TRBJ2-1,14,TGTGCCAGCAGCAATCCTAGCGGAGACAATGAGCAGTTCTTC,CASSNPSGDNEQFF
TRBV5-1,-,-,TRBJ1-5,15,TGCGCCAGCAGCTTGGATTTACAGGGAGGTCAGCCCCAGCATTTT,CASSLDLQGGQPQHF
TRBV6-5,few,TRBD1,TRBJ1-4,15,TGTGCCAGCAGAGACAACAGGGGCAAGGGTGAAAAACTGTTTTTT,CASRDNRGKGEKLFF
TRBV7-9,-,-,TRBJ2-7,15,TGTGCCAGCAGCAAAGCCGACGGGAGATGGTACGAGCAGTACTTC,CASSKADGRWYEQYF
TRBV10-2,few,-,TRBJ2-6,17,TGCGCCAGCAGTGAGTCAGGGGGGGTATCTGGGGCCAACGTCCTGACTTTC,CASSESGGVSGANVLTF
TRBV6-5,-,-,TRBJ1-2,12,TGTGCCAGCAAGGGCGACAACTATGGCTACACCTTC,CASKGDNYGYTF
TRBV27,-,-,TRBJ2-3,14,TGTGCCAGCAGTTCCCAATTCGGCACAGATACGCAGTATTTT,CASSSQFGTDTQYF
TRBV9,many,-,TRBJ1-2,12,TGTGCCAGCAGCGTTATGGGAGATGGCTACACCTTC,CASSVMGDGYTF
TRBV5-1,-,-,TRBJ2-6,15,TGCGCCAGCAGCTGGCAGGGAGGTGGGGCCAACGTCCTGACTTTC,CASSWQGGGANVLTF
TRBV28,-,-,TRBJ2-1,12,TGTGCCAGCAGATCCCCGAACCGGGAGCAGTTCTTC,CASRSPNREQFF
TRBV29-1,few,-,TRBJ1-2,11,TGCAGCGTTGGAGGCAACTATGGCTACACCTTC,CSVGGNYGYTF
TRBV15,medium-sized,-,TRBJ1-5,16,TGTGCCACCAGCAGAGACTATACAGGCGGACATCAGCCCCAGCATTTT,CATSRDYTGGHQPQHF
TRBV30,-,-,TRBJ1-2,11,TGTGCCTGGAAACAGAACTATGGCTACACCTTC,CAWKQNYGYTF
TRBV11-3,-,-,TRBJ2-1,18,TGTGCCAGCAGCGGGATTTTAGAGGACCGGAGCTCCTACAATGAGCAGTTCTTC,CASSGILEDRSSYNEQFF
TRBV7-9,-,TRBD1,TRBJ1-2,14,TGTGCCAGCAGACCTAGACAGGGCCCTCACGGCTACACCTTC,CASRPRQGPHGYTF
TRBV5-4,-,-,TRBJ2-3,15,TGTGCCAGCAGCTTGTGGGGGGCCGGGACAGATACGCAGTATTTT,CASSLWGAGTDTQYF
TRBV7-7,-,-,TRBJ2-5,12,TGTGCCAGCAGCTCGAACGGGAAGACCCAGTACTTC,CASSSNGKTQYF
TRBV14,-,-,TRBJ2-5,15,TGTGCCAGCAGCCAAGTTAAAGCGGTCCGGGAGACCCAGTACTTC,CASSQVKAVRETQYF
TRBV29-1,once,TRBD1,TRBJ2-1,13,TGCAGCGCCAAAGACAGGGGGATAAATGAGCAGTTCTTC,CSAKDRGINEQFF
TRBV5-6,-,-,TRBJ2-3,14,TGTGCCAGCAGCCCATTTCAGGGCACAGATACGCAGTATTTT,CASSPFQGTDTQYF
TRBV18,-,-,TRBJ2-5,13,TGTGCCAGCTCACCAGGGGCCCAAGAGACCCAGTACTTC,CASSPGAQETQYF
TRBV6-5,few,TRBD1,TRBJ1-2,14,TGTGCCAGCAGTAATCGACAGGGGCAGATTGGCTACACCTTC,CASSNRQGQIGYTF
TRBV4-1,-,-,TRBJ2-5,14,TGCGCCAGCAGCCAAGAGGACTCAACAGAGACCCAGTACTTC,CASSQEDSTETQYF
TRBV19,-,-,TRBJ1-4,13,TGTGCCAGTAGCCCGGGACACGGTGAAAAACTGTTTTTT,CASSPGHGEKLFF
TRBV5-1,-,-,TRBJ2-1,15,TGCGCCAGCAGCTTGGAGAGCTCAGGGTACAATGAGCAGTTCTTC,CASSLESSGYNEQFF
TRBV27,-,-,TRBJ2-7,15,TGTGCCAGCAGTTCGCGGCTGGGGGCGCTGAACGAGCAGTACTTC,CASSSRLGALNEQYF
TRBV11-2,once,-,TRBJ2-7,14,TGTGCCAGCAGCTTAGTAATAGGTTCTTACGAGCAGTACTTC,CASSLVIGSYEQYF
TRBV6-1,-,-,TRBJ1-2,14,TGTGCCAGCATGGAAAACGGAGGATCTAATGGCTACACCTTC,CASMENGGSNGYTF
TRBV7-8,few,-,TRBJ1-2,13,TGTGCCAGCAGCTTCTCAGGGGCGCAAGGCTACACCTTC,CASSFSGAQGYTF
TRBV30,-,-,TRBJ2-1,14,TGTGCCTGGGTTAGAGGGGCAGGGACAATTGGGCAGTTCTTC,CAWVRGAGTIGQFF
TRBV20-1,-,-,TRBJ1-2,11,TGCATCGCAACAACTAACTATGGCTACACCTTC,CIATTNYGYTF
TRBV19,-,-,TRBJ1-3,15,TGTGCCAGTAGTGAGGACAGCTTGGCTGGAAACACCATATATTTT,CASSEDSLAGNTIYF
TRBV28,-,-,TRBJ1-5,16,TGTGCCAGCAGTGCCCCCCGGGGAGTTCACAATCAGCCCCAGCATTTT,CASSAPRGVHNQPQHF
TRBV11-1,few,-,TRBJ2-3,14,TGTGCCAGCCGAGGGGGTTTAAGCACAGATACGCAGTATTTT,CASRGGLSTDTQYF
TRBV25-1,-,TRBD1,TRBJ1-6,14,TGTGCCAGCACCCAGACAGGGATTTTTTCACCCCTCCACTTT,CASTQTGIFSPLHF
TRBV28,few,-,TRBJ1-2,13,TGTGCCAGCAGTTTTCCAGGGTACTATGGCTACACCTTC,CASSFPGYYGYTF
TRBV6-5,many,-,TRBJ2-3,16,TGTGCCAGCAGTTACGGGAGGGGGGGCAATACAGATACGCAGTATTTT,CASSYGRGGNTDTQYF
TRBV13,once,-,TRBJ1-6,16,TGTGCCAGCAGCTTAAGGACAGTTGGGACTAATTCACCCCTCCACTTT,CASSLRTVGTNSPLHF
TRBV27,-,TRBD1,TRBJ1-1,16,TGTGCCACCAGTTTAAGGCAGGGGGTTATGAACACTGAAGCTTTCTTT,CATSLRQGVMNTEAFF
TRBV29-1,-,-,TRBJ1-3,13,TGCAGCGTTGAACAGTTGGATGGAAACACCATATATTTT,CSVEQLDGNTIYF
TRBV19,-,-,TRBJ2-1,11,TGTGCCAGTAGTATAGGGCATGAGCAGTTCTTC,CASSIGHEQFF
TRBV7-2,-,-,TRBJ1-2,14,TGTGCCAGCAGCCGTTCTTGGGCAGGCTATGGCTACACCTTC,CASSRSWAGYGYTF
TRBV19,few,-,TRBJ1-2,13,TGTGCCAGTAGGAATTACAGGGACCGTGGCTACACCTTC,CASRNYRDRGYTF
TRBV2,-,TRBD1,TRBJ2-6,18,TGTGCCAGCAGACCCGACAGGGGATTGGGTTCTGGGGCCAACGTCCTGACTTTC,CASRPDRGLGSGANVLTF
TRBV10-2,-,-,TRBJ2-5,20,TGCGCCAGCAGTGAGCGAAAGTACGGGGTCCCGTTAGAGGGGCAAGAGACCCAGTACTTC,CASSERKYGVPLEGQETQYF
TRBV27,few,-,TRBJ2-6,18,TGTGCCAGCAGTTTCCATCCCTTCCAGCGGTCTGGGGCCAACGTCCTGACTTTC,CASSFHPFQRSGANVLTF
TRBV6-5,few,-,TRBJ1-5,13,TGTGCCAGCAGCCCCCCCGGCGGCACACCCCAGCATTTT,CASSPPGGTPQHF
TRBV14,few,-,TRBJ1-2,13,TGTGCCAGCAGCCCATACCTCGGTAACGGCTACACCTTC,CASSPYLGNGYTF
TRBV2,-,-,TRBJ2-1,14,TGTGCCAGCAGGGCCCTATACGAATACAATGAGCAGTTCTTC,CASRALYEYNEQFF
TRBV28,-,-,TRBJ1-1,12,TGTGCCAGCACCCTCGGGGAGACTGAAGCTTTCTTT,CASTLGETEAFF
TRBV6-1,few,-,TRBJ2-2,14,TGTGCCAGCAAACTGGTACGGAACACCGGGGAGCTGTTTTTT,CASKLVRNTGELFF
TRBV6-5,-,-,TRBJ1-3,14,TGTGCCAGCGGACGCAGGGCCACTGGAAACACCATATATTTT,CASGRRATGNTIYF
TRBV19,-,-,TRBJ2-2,13,TGTGCCAGTAGTATTGGGTTACCCGGGGAGCTGTTTTTT,CASSIGLPGELFF
TRBV5-6,once,-,TRBJ1-1,12,TGTGCCAGCAGCTTTGGGTTTGGAGAAGCTTTCTTT,CASSFGFGEAFF
TRBV2,-,TRBD2,TRBJ2-3,19,TGTGCCAGCAGTCTCTACGGGACTAGCGGGAGAAGTGGCACAGATACGCAGTATTTT,CASSLYGTSGRSGTDTQYF
TRBV29-1,-,TRBD1,TRBJ2-7,12,TGCAGCGCCGAGACAGGGGGCTACGAGCAGTACTTC,CSAETGGYEQYF
TRBV7-8,-,-,TRBJ2-1,17,TGTGCCAGCAGCCAAAGATATAGCCTTGACTCCTACAATGAGCAGTTCTTC,CASSQRYSLDSYNEQFF
TRBV5-4,few,-,TRBJ2-2,16,TGTGCCAGCTCGAGAGTTAGCGGAGGGAACACCGGGGAGCTGTTTTTT,CASSRVSGGNTGELFF